These 21 T cell receptor beta chains share one sample of origin, sequenced in a study of blood T cell repertoires in COVID-19. TCRdb's copy holds only in-frame clones and misses some; the assay was immunoSEQ multiplex PCR. In the table there are 170,000 or so clones, just under 80% of which are singletons. Sequencing was performed on peripheral blood. Every receptor here comes from a man aged 65 to 79 with active or convalescent COVID-19.

V usage is TRBV19 and J usage is TRBJ1-5; 8 bases line up with TRBD1. The CDR3 loop spans 13 amino acids. The V and J ends lost 8 bases and 7 bases, in that order; junction bases with no gene match: 7. Germline CDR1 LNHDA, CDR2 SQIVND (reference sequence). CDR3 loop: CASGGQGGQPQHF. The CDR3 region has the DNA TGTGCCAGTGGCGGACAGGGAGGGCAGCCCCAGCATTTT.

This clone showed up just a few times. This chain uses TRBV12-3 or TRBV12-4 with TRBJ1-1; 8 bases are shared with TRBD1. There are 13 residues in the CDR3. V lost 6 bases and J lost 7; bases outside the gene matches: 7. The CDR3 nucleotides read TGTGCCAGCAGGACAGGGGTTGAGGGTGAAGCTTTCTTT. It translates to CASRTGVEGEAFF.

The chain combines TRBV19 with TRBJ2-2, with D maybe TRBD2 (5 bases). Germline CDR1 reads LNHDA; CDR2 reads SQIVND (reference sequence). Trimming removed 4 bases at V and 1 base at J, with 13 bases between. The CDR3 loop spans 16 amino acids. The CDR3 loop reads CASSRATAVNTGELFF. CDR3 in DNA: TGTGCCAGTAGTAGAGCTACAGCGGTGAACACCGGGGAGCTGTTTTTT.

The chain joins TRBV11-2 to TRBJ1-5; D perhaps matches TRBD1 (6 bases). CDR3 length: 13 residues. Trimming cost V 8 bases and J 4 bases, with 12 bases left between them. Germline-derived CDR1 and CDR2 are SGHAT and FQNNGV. CDR3 nucleotides: TGTGCCAGCGGGACAAGCTATAATCAGCCCCAGCATTTT. This sequence encodes CASGTSYNQPQHF.

J is TRBJ2-5 and V is TRBV5-1; 9 bases are a match to TRBD1. With V trimmed by 0 bases and J by 3 bases, 3 bases remained unmatched. The germline gives CDR1 SGHRS, CDR2 YFSETQ. The CDR3 runs to 15 residues. As DNA, the CDR3 is TGCGCCAGCAGCTTGGGGGACAGGGCCGAAGAGACCCAGTACTTC. Translated: CASSLGDRAEETQYF. The full variable domain, completed using reference TRBV5-1 and TRBJ2-5, is KAGVTQTPRYLIKTRGQQVTLSCSPISGHRSVSWYQQTPGQGLQFLFEYFSETQRNKGNFPGRFSGRQFSNSRSEMNVSTLELGDSALYLCASSLGDRAEETQYFGPGTRLLVL.

V usage is TRBV6-5 and J usage is TRBJ2-7, with D tentatively TRBD1 (6 bases). Germline values: CDR1 MNHEY, CDR2 SVGAGI. CDR3 length equals 12 residues. Trimming took off 10 bases at V and 4 bases at J, with 14 bases between the two ends. The CDR3 sequence: CATRDTLYEQYF. CDR3 coding DNA: TGTGCCACCCGGGACACCTTATACGAGCAGTACTTC.

The chain has TRBV25-1 and TRBJ2-5, with 11 positions matching TRBD2. Germline V gene data show CDR1 as MGHDK and CDR2 as SYGVNS. V shed 6 bases, J shed 3 bases, and the junction held 9 bases outside the gene matches. The CDR3 sequence is 16 residues long. CDR3 amino acids: CASRSPLAGEEETQYF. The CDR3 coding sequence is TGTGCCAGCAGGTCCCCACTAGCGGGAGAAGAAGAGACCCAGTACTTC.

This chain joins TRBV5-1 and TRBJ2-5, with D tentatively TRBD2 (5 bases). The CDR3 consists of 15 residues. V dropped 4 bases and J dropped 6 bases, with 19 bases sitting between them. Germline V gives CDR1 SGHRS, CDR2 YFSETQ. CDR3 in amino acids: CASSPVARLDQTQYF. As DNA, the CDR3 is TGCGCCAGCAGCCCGGTAGCGCGGCTAGACCAGACCCAGTACTTC.

This clone has a single count. The gene calls are TRBV6-1 and TRBJ2-2, with 8 bases that match TRBD1. The CDR3 consists of 15 residues. Looked up from germline, CDR1 is MNHNS and CDR2 is SASEGT. Trimming took 0 bases from V and 8 from J; bases not matched to a gene: 5. The CDR3 spells CASSEAMTGAGELFF. For the CDR3, the DNA is TGTGCCAGCAGTGAAGCGATGACAGGGGCGGGGGAGCTGTTTTTT.

The chain couples TRBV19 to TRBJ2-2, with TRBD1 matching over 10 bases. Germline V gene data show CDR1 as LNHDA and CDR2 as SQIVND (reference sequence). Trimming removed 3 bases from V and 6 bases from J; junction bases left unmatched: 10. This CDR3 spans 17 amino acids. The CDR3 sequence: CASSIGGQGVVAGELFF. CDR3 coding DNA: TGTGCCAGTAGTATCGGTGGACAGGGGGTTGTGGCCGGGGAGCTGTTTTTT.

This chain joins TRBV9 and TRBJ2-2; possibly TRBD1 for D (5 bases). With 2 bases removed from V and 6 bases from J, the gap between germline ends came to 17 bases. Germline CDR1 SGDLS, CDR2 YYNGEE. The CDR3 runs to 16 residues. In DNA, the CDR3 is TGTGCCAGCAGCGTGGGGCCTTTCAACGGTGCCGGGGAGCTGTTTTTT. Translated, it gives CASSVGPFNGAGELFF.

The V gene is TRBV7-6, the J gene TRBJ2-1; TRBD2 matches 8 bases. The ends lost 5 bases at V and 5 bases at J; junction bases unmatched: 5. From germline, CDR1 is SGHVS and CDR2 FNYEAQ. CDR3 size: 14 residues. CDR3 bases: TGTGCCAGCAGCCCGCTGACTAGCGACAATGAGCAGTTCTTC. It translates to CASSPLTSDNEQFF.

The V call is TRBV2, the J call TRBJ1-2; possible D gene TRBD1, 5 bases. Trimming took off 4 bases at V and 7 bases at J, with 19 bases between the two ends. Germline V gives CDR1 SNHLY, CDR2 FYNNEI. The CDR3 runs to 15 residues. The CDR3 DNA reads TGTGCCAGCAGTGGAACCGGGGGTCTGGGGTTTGGCTACACCTTC. Translated: CASSGTGGLGFGYTF.

Details on this clone: One end of the junction does not line up with germline, which may come from a read error. The chain recombines TRBV10-2 with TRBJ2-3; 7 bases map to TRBD2. There are 14 residues in the CDR3. In germline, CDR1 is WSHSY, CDR2 SAAADI. This CDR3 is CASIEREHTDTQYF. CDR3 in DNA: TGCGCCAGCATTGAGCGGGAACACACAGATACGCAGTATTTT.

The V call is TRBV10-3, the J call TRBJ1-3; 8 bases are shared with TRBD1. The V gene end was trimmed by 5 bases and the J gene end by 3 bases; junction bases not matched to a gene: 3. The CDR3 is 14 amino acids. Germline V lookup: CDR1 ENHRY, CDR2 SYGVKD. The CDR3: CAISKQGGGNTIYF. CDR3 bases: TGTGCCATCAGTAAACAGGGGGGTGGAAACACCATATATTTT.

This chain joins TRBV3-1 (or the pseudogene TRBV3-2) and TRBJ1-4, with D unclear. Per germline, CDR1 LGHDT and CDR2 YNNKEL (reference sequence). This CDR3 spans 13 amino acids. Trimming took 1 base from V and 14 from J, leaving 14 bases between them. The CDR3 region has the DNA TGTGCCAGCAGCCAAGCCGCGGGCATCAGGCTGTTTTTT. Translation: CASSQAAGIRLFF.

The chain recombines TRBV6-5 with TRBJ2-1; D perhaps matches TRBD2 (5 bases). Trimming took off 6 bases at V and 4 bases at J, with 16 bases between the two ends. Germline V gene lookup returns CDR1 MNHEY and CDR2 SVGAGI. This CDR3 spans 15 amino acids. The CDR3 bases are TGTGCCAGCAGGCGGTTCGGCGGGCTTTACAATGAGCAGTTCTTC. Its translation is CASRRFGGLYNEQFF.

This clone came up once. The V and J genes are TRBV23-1 and TRBJ1-5; a weak D match, TRBD1 (5 bases). TRBV23-1 is placed among ORFs of uncertain function. The V and J ends lost 4 bases and 4 bases respectively, with 11 bases between them. This CDR3 has 14 amino acids. As DNA, the CDR3 is TGCGCCAGCAGTCCCACTGCAGGGAATCAGCCCCAGCATTTT. The encoded protein is CASSPTAGNQPQHF.

The chain carries TRBV7-2 and TRBJ1-5; D is uncertain. The V end was cut by 3 bases, the J end by 3 bases, with 6 bases between. The CDR3 spans 13 residues. CDR1 and CDR2 (germline): SGHTA, FQGNSA. The DNA for the CDR3 is TGTGCCAGCAGCTTCTCCCCCAATCAGCCCCAGCATTTT. The encoded protein is CASSFSPNQPQHF.

The chain carries TRBV5-1 and TRBJ1-1; D remains unclear. The V end was cut by 3 bases, the J end by 7 bases, with 13 bases between. Germline values: CDR1 SGHRS, CDR2 YFSETQ. This CDR3 has 13 amino acids. For the CDR3, the DNA is TGCGCCAGCAGCTGGGAGGGAGAGAATGAAGCTTTCTTT. Protein product: CASSWEGENEAFF. The whole variable domain, remainder taken from reference TRBV5-1 and TRBJ1-1, is KAGVTQTPRYLIKTRGQQVTLSCSPISGHRSVSWYQQTPGQGLQFLFEYFSETQRNKGNFPGRFSGRQFSNSRSEMNVSTLELGDSALYLCASSWEGENEAFFGQGTRLTVV.

The V gene is TRBV27, the J gene TRBJ1-2; tentative D call: TRBD1 (5 bases). Germline lookup yields CDR1 MNHEY and CDR2 SMNVEV (reference sequence). CDR3 size: 13 residues. With 2 bases removed from V and 4 bases from J, the gap between germline ends came to 8 bases. The CDR3 DNA is TGTGCCAGCAGTTTAGGCAGGGCCTATGGCTACACCTTC. This encodes CASSLGRAYGYTF.